The 20 T cell receptor beta chains in this list originate from one sample, sequenced in a study of control samples from healthy donors and cancer patients (TCRdb year 2020). Library method: the immunoSEQ multiplex PCR assay. TCRdb took over this immuneACCESS table, retaining in-frame rearrangements with V and J assigned. Such tables are incomplete; in checked studies, under half of the missing clones stem from an unresolved V gene, and the remainder is unexplained. Recorded for this sample are fewer than 110,000 clones; 85% to 90% of them occurred a single time. The ten largest account for about 7.8% of the sample. The specimen was blood. All receptors come from a man aged 30-40 years in good health.

The V gene is TRBV4-2, the J gene TRBJ2-7, with 8 bases aligning to TRBD1. The CDR3 sequence is 13 residues long. Per germline, CDR1 LGHNA and CDR2 YNFKEQ. The V segment lost 8 bases and the J segment 2 bases; nucleotides outside the gene matches: 5. The CDR3 bases are TGTGCCAGCGGGACAGGCGGCCCCTACGAGCAGTACTTC. Protein: CASGTGGPYEQYF.

The genes are TRBV6-2 or TRBV6-3 and TRBJ2-1, with D perhaps assigned TRBD1 or TRBD2 (7 bases each). Germline assignment: CDR1 MNHEY and CDR2 SVGEGT. V shed 1 base and J shed 9 bases, with 25 bases lying between them. CDR3 length equals 18 residues. CDR3 loop: CASSYWDSRMTSPGEQFF. The CDR3 nucleotides are TGTGCCAGCAGTTACTGGGACAGTCGGATGACTAGCCCCGGTGAGCAGTTCTTC.

This CDR3 reads CATSDSGLTKGAEAFF. The CDR3, as DNA: TGTGCCACCAGTGACTCCGGACTTACTAAAGGCGCTGAAGCTTTCTTT. This chain connects TRBV24-1 to TRBJ1-1; D is uncertain. Germline values: CDR1 KGHDR, CDR2 SFDVKD. This CDR3 comprises 16 residues. V lost 4 bases and J lost 6, with 20 bases in between.

The chain is built from TRBV27 and TRBJ1-1; D is uncertain. The CDR3 loop spans 15 amino acids. V lost 8 bases, J lost 1 base, and 17 bases lay in between. From germline, CDR1 is MNHEY and CDR2 SMNVEV (reference sequence). The CDR3: CASRPAGSTNTEAFF. The CDR3 coding sequence is TGTGCCAGCCGGCCTGCGGGGTCAACGAACACTGAAGCTTTCTTT.

J is TRBJ1-6 and V is TRBV6-5, with D possibly TRBD1 on 6 matching bases. V was trimmed by 5 bases and J by 8 bases, leaving 10 bases between them. The CDR3 consists of 13 residues. Germline V CDR1 and CDR2: MNHEY, SVGAGI. CDR3 sequence (DNA): TGTGCCAGCAGTACAGGGTCGGATTCACCCCTCCACTTT. Its protein is CASSTGSDSPLHF.

The V gene is TRBV7-2, the J gene TRBJ1-2; 9 bases agree with TRBD1. After removal of 5 bases from V and 2 bases from J, the junction contained 6 bases not matched to a gene. In germline, CDR1 is SGHTA, CDR2 FQGNSA. The CDR3 extends over 15 amino acids. This CDR3 reads CASSPSGQGNYGYTF. CDR3 in DNA: TGTGCCAGCAGCCCCTCCGGACAGGGGAACTATGGCTACACCTTC.

This chain connects TRBV11-2 to TRBJ2-7; possibly TRBD2 for D (5 bases). The CDR3 totals 17 residues. Germline CDR1 reads SGHAT; CDR2 reads FQNNGV. Trimming pared 2 bases from V and 0 bases from J, leaving 17 bases between. The CDR3 DNA reads TGTGCCAGCAGCTTACGGGGAAGGGCGCCCCTCTCCTACGAGCAGTACTTC. As protein: CASSLRGRAPLSYEQYF.

The rearrangement uses TRBV13 and TRBJ1-6; 7 bases match TRBD1. Germline V gene lookup returns CDR1 PRHDT and CDR2 FYEKMQ (reference sequence). This CDR3 spans 16 amino acids. The J segment lost 7 bases and the V segment lost 2 bases, leaving 8 bases of the junction unmatched. The CDR3 DNA reads as TGTGCCAGCAGCTTAAACAGGGGCGTACGGAATTCACCCCTCCACTTT. Translated: CASSLNRGVRNSPLHF.

V gene TRBV3-1 (or the pseudogene TRBV3-2) combines with J gene TRBJ2-1, with no clear D. V shed 4 bases and J shed 1 base, with 5 bases lying between them. CDR3 size: 13 residues. Germline assignment: CDR1 LGHDT and CDR2 YNNKEL (reference sequence). This chain's CDR3 is CASSLVSYNEQFF. The CDR3 DNA sequence: TGTGCCAGCAGCCTCGTTTCCTACAATGAGCAGTTCTTC.

The chain carries TRBV29-1 and TRBJ2-2, with D possibly being TRBD1 (5 bases). The germline CDR1 and CDR2 sequences are SQVTM and ANQGSEA. Trimming cost V 6 bases and J 0 bases, with 17 bases left between them. CDR3 size: 16 residues. The DNA for the CDR3 is TGCAGCGTCCGTTTAGGCACAGGCACGAACACCGGGGAGCTGTTTTTT. It specifies CSVRLGTGTNTGELFF.

The chain carries TRBV28 and TRBJ1-6, with D tentatively TRBD1 (5 bases). V lost 6 bases and J 9 bases, leaving 18 bases between the germline ends. Germline V CDR1 and CDR2: MDHEN, SYDVKM. CDR3 length equals 15 residues. The CDR3 spells CASRLSGGDASPLHF. The CDR3 DNA reads TGTGCCAGCAGACTAAGTGGGGGGGACGCTTCACCCCTCCACTTT.

This sequence joins TRBV27 and TRBJ2-3; 12 nucleotides align to TRBD2. V was clipped by 5 bases and J by 5 bases; unmatched bases: 8. This CDR3 region has 16 residues. Germline V lookup: CDR1 MNHEY, CDR2 SMNVEV (reference sequence). The CDR3 nucleotides read TGTGCCAGCAGTCACAGACTAGCGGGAGATCGAGATACGCAGTATTTT. Amino acids: CASSHRLAGDRDTQYF.

CDR3 in amino acids: CASSPQGSNYGYTF. For the CDR3, the DNA is TGCGCCAGCAGCCCCCAGGGGTCTAACTATGGCTACACCTTC. The chain combines TRBV5-1 with TRBJ1-2; D possibly corresponds to TRBD1 (6 bases). Looked up from germline, CDR1 is SGHRS and CDR2 is YFSETQ. The CDR3 contains 14 residues. V shed 4 bases and J shed 0 bases, with 10 bases lying between them.

The genes are TRBV28 and TRBJ1-6, with TRBD1 matching 8 bases. Losses at the gene ends were 4 bases for V and 5 bases for J; bases not matched to a gene: 7. CDR3 length equals 16 residues. The germline V gene has CDR1 MDHEN and CDR2 SYDVKM. The chain's CDR3 is CASSSGGRRNNSPLHF. In DNA form, the CDR3 reads TGTGCCAGCAGTTCAGGGGGCCGTCGGAATAATTCACCCCTCCACTTT. Full variable domain (remainder filled in from reference TRBV28 and TRBJ1-6): DVKVTQSSRYLVKRTGEKVFLECVQDMDHENMFWYRQDPGLGLRLIYFSYDVKMKEKGDIPEGYSVSREKKERFSLILESASTNQTSMYLCASSSGGRRNNSPLHFGNGTRLTVT.

The V gene is TRBV5-4, the J gene TRBJ1-3, with D unclear. This CDR3 comprises 16 residues. The V and J ends lost 0 bases and 1 base respectively, with 11 bases between them. Germline V gene sequence: CDR1 SGHNT, CDR2 YYREEE (reference sequence). The DNA for the CDR3 is TGTGCCAGCAGCTTGGCCGGCAGCTCTTCTGGAAACACCATATATTTT. Protein: CASSLAGSSSGNTIYF.

CDR3 DNA sequence: TGCGCCAGCAGCCAAGTGGTCACAGATACGCAGTATTTT. Translation: CASSQVVTDTQYF. The chain carries TRBV4-1 and TRBJ2-3; no firm D call. The V end was cut by 1 base, the J end by 2 bases, with 4 bases between. This CDR3 comprises 13 residues. CDR1 is MGHRA and CDR2 is YSYEKL in the germline V gene.

The chain couples TRBV12-5 to TRBJ1-2, with D possibly being TRBD1 (6 bases). This CDR3 contains 17 residues. Per germline, CDR1 LGHNT and CDR2 FRNRAP. The V gene lost 0 bases and the J gene lost 4 bases, with 18 bases spanning the gap. The CDR3 coding sequence is TGTGCTAGTGGTTTGGTACTAAAGGCCGGGGGCTTCTATGGCTACACCTTC. Residues: CASGLVLKAGGFYGYTF.

The chain recombines TRBV19 with TRBJ1-1, with a tentative D call TRBD1 (5 bases). Germline-derived CDR1 and CDR2 are LNHDA and SQIVND (reference sequence). The CDR3 is made up of 13 amino acids. The V and J ends lost 4 bases and 9 bases respectively, with 15 bases between them. The CDR3 here is CASSTQGVEKAFF. CDR3 nucleotide sequence: TGTGCCAGTAGTACCCAAGGGGTAGAGAAAGCTTTCTTT.

The CDR3 nucleotides are TGTGCCAGCAGCGGGGGTGAGTCCCTTGGAAAAGAGACCCAGTACTTC. It encodes CASSGGESLGKETQYF. V gene TRBV5-4 combines with J gene TRBJ2-5, with D possibly being TRBD1 or TRBD2 (5 bases each). Trimming pared 4 bases from V and 3 bases from J, leaving 19 bases between. The CDR3 totals 16 residues. Germline V lookup: CDR1 SGHNT, CDR2 YYREEE (reference sequence).

This clone has only a few counts. The chain joins TRBV14 to TRBJ2-5; D remains unclear. The CDR3 is 14 residues long. V gave up 5 bases and J gave up 7 bases, with 17 bases separating them. CDR1 is SGHDN, CDR2 FVKESK, per germline. CDR3 sequence: CASSTPHPWATQYF. The CDR3, as DNA: TGTGCCAGCAGCACACCGCACCCGTGGGCGACCCAGTACTTC.